Listed here are 19 T cell receptor beta chains from one sample, sequenced in a study of human T cells and chemical hapten exposure. Noted time point: healthy volunteer bleed at 6 weeks. Extraction yielded total RNA from whole blood (unfractionated). TCRdb recomputed calls from the RACE reads with MiXCR, one row per CDR3 protein. The sample shows fewer than 50,000 distinct CDR3 sequences, about 3.7% of them seen only once. The sample taken for sequencing was whole blood. All receptors come from a human donor in good health. Some clones in this sample may be carry-over from other donors' samples.

The sample holds many counts of this clonotype. The J gene is TRBJ2-5, the V gene TRBV5-1; D is perhaps TRBD1 (6 bases). The CDR3 is 13 amino acids. Germline CDR1 SGHRS, CDR2 YFSETQ. The V and J ends lost 5 bases and 5 bases respectively, with 13 bases between them. The CDR3: CASSATGPETQYF. CDR3 DNA sequence: TGCGCCAGCAGTGCGACAGGCCCCGAGACCCAGTACTTC.

The J gene is TRBJ1-1, the V gene TRBV6-2 or TRBV6-3; 11 bases map to TRBD1. V lost 6 bases to trimming and J lost 5 bases; unmatched junction nucleotides: 8. Germline CDR1 is MNHEY and CDR2 is SVGEGT. CDR3 length equals 15 residues. CDR3 DNA sequence: TGTGCCAGCAGAGCTCCCGGGACAGGGGGGACTGAAGCTTTCTTT. Amino acid sequence: CASRAPGTGGTEAFF.

This clonotype was seen ten or more times. The chain uses TRBV27 and TRBJ2-2; D is possibly TRBD2 (6 bases). This CDR3 comprises 15 residues. Germline values: CDR1 MNHEY, CDR2 SMNVEV (reference sequence). The V gene lost 6 bases and the J gene lost 6 bases, with 17 bases spanning the gap. The CDR3 DNA sequence: TGTGCCAGCAGCCGGGGACTTTCTCAGGCCGGGGAGCTGTTTTTT. It codes for CASSRGLSQAGELFF.

The chain joins TRBV20-1 to TRBJ2-2; weak D call: TRBD1 (6 bases). Germline CDR1 DFQATT, CDR2 SNEGSKA (reference sequence). V gave up 0 bases and J gave up 4 bases, with 12 bases separating them. CDR3 length equals 15 residues. The chain's CDR3 is CSARELGAATGELFF. DNA for the CDR3: TGCAGTGCTAGAGAGCTGGGGGCCGCCACCGGGGAGCTGTTTTTT.

In its sample, this clonotype was seen a few times. J is TRBJ2-7 and V is TRBV7-6; 8 nucleotides align to TRBD1. There are 13 residues in the CDR3. Trimming removed 4 bases from V and 3 bases from J; junction bases left unmatched: 2. CDR1 SGHVS and CDR2 FNYEAQ come from the germline V gene. The DNA for the CDR3 is TGTGCCAGCAGCTCGGGACAGGACTACGAGCAGTACTTC. Protein sequence: CASSSGQDYEQYF.

In its sample, this clonotype was seen many times. The CDR3 DNA is TGTGCCAGCAGTGGCGGCGGTCAGCTCGGCACAGATACGCAGTATTTT. Amino acids: CASSGGGQLGTDTQYF. The rearrangement links TRBV2 to TRBJ2-3; D is undetermined. Germline CDR1 is SNHLY and CDR2 is FYNNEI. The length of the CDR3 is 16 residues. V lost 4 bases and J lost 1, with 15 bases in between.

Many counts were recorded for this clonotype. The rearrangement joins TRBV7-2 to TRBJ2-5; 12 bases are shared with TRBD2. The trim removed 4 bases at V and 5 bases at J, leaving 11 bases unmatched. CDR1 is SGHTA, CDR2 FQGNSA, per germline. The CDR3 runs to 17 residues. CDR3: CASSSGLAGPREETQYF. The CDR3 DNA reads as TGTGCCAGCAGCTCGGGACTAGCGGGCCCCCGCGAGGAGACCCAGTACTTC.

This clonotype was recorded many times. The chain employs TRBV20-1 and TRBJ2-2; D is possibly TRBD1 (5 bases). The germline CDR1 and CDR2 sequences are DFQATT and SNEGSKA (reference sequence). Between the trimmed V and J ends, which lost 5 bases and 4 bases, there was a span of 11 bases. The CDR3 consists of 13 residues. The CDR3 DNA follows: TGCAGTGCTTCCAGGGATTTCACCGGGGAGCTGTTTTTT. It specifies CSASRDFTGELFF.

The chain combines TRBV3-1 with TRBJ2-2, with 11 bases aligning to TRBD1. Germline CDR1 and CDR2: LGHDT and YNNKEL (reference sequence). CDR3 size: 17 residues. Germline trimming cut 1 base from V and 5 bases from J; bases unmatched to any gene: 6. The CDR3 here is CASSQVADRGRTGELFF. As DNA, the CDR3 is TGTGCCAGCAGCCAAGTTGCGGACAGGGGGCGAACCGGGGAGCTGTTTTTT.

This clonotype has at least ten counts. The chain recombines TRBV29-1 with TRBJ2-2; tentative D call: TRBD2 (6 bases). Trimming cost V 4 bases and J 4 bases, with 10 bases left between them. The CDR3 has 13 residues. Germline lookup yields CDR1 SQVTM and CDR2 ANQGSEA. The CDR3 DNA reads TGCAGCGTTGTTACTAGCCGCACCGGGGAGCTGTTTTTT. It encodes CSVVTSRTGELFF.

This clonotype was observed at least ten times. The gene calls are TRBV29-1 and TRBJ2-5; D ambiguous. Trimming pared 1 base from V and 6 bases from J, leaving 9 bases between. Germline CDR1 is SQVTM and CDR2 is ANQGSEA. The CDR3 spans 12 residues. The CDR3 sequence is CSVEVRIQTQYF. The CDR3, as DNA: TGCAGCGTTGAAGTTAGGATACAGACCCAGTACTTC.

This clonotype has at least ten counts. The V and J genes are TRBV28 and TRBJ1-2, with a weak D call TRBD1 (5 bases). Trimming removed 4 bases from V and 8 bases from J, with 20 bases in between. CDR3 size: 15 residues. Germline values: CDR1 MDHEN, CDR2 SYDVKM. CDR3 in amino acids: CASSSLPAWGDGYTF. CDR3 nucleotides: TGTGCCAGCAGTTCGCTCCCGGCGTGGGGGGACGGCTACACCTTC.

This clonotype was found many times. The chain joins TRBV24-1 to TRBJ2-3; TRBD1 agrees at 9 bases. V lost 0 bases to trimming and J lost 3 bases; unmatched junction nucleotides: 6. Per the germline V gene, CDR1 is KGHDR and CDR2 is SFDVKD. The CDR3 contains 17 residues. In DNA form, the CDR3 reads TGTGCCACCAGTGATTTGGCCGGGACAGGGAGAACAGATACGCAGTATTTT. Amino acids: CATSDLAGTGRTDTQYF.

This clonotype was seen ten or more times. The genes are TRBV29-1 and TRBJ2-3; 14 bases are a match to TRBD2. Germline CDR1 and CDR2: SQVTM and ANQGSEA. This CDR3 has 14 amino acids. With 7 bases clipped from V and 4 bases from J, the junction kept 4 bases outside the gene matches. For the CDR3, the DNA is TGCAGCGGGGGGACTAGCGGGAGCGCAGATACGCAGTATTTT. This sequence encodes CSGGTSGSADTQYF.

This clonotype appeared many times. The CDR3 loop is CASKRPGMSSYEQYF. CDR3 DNA: TGTGCCAGCAAACGGCCAGGGATGAGCTCCTACGAGCAGTACTTC. The chain recombines TRBV28 with TRBJ2-7, with D tentatively TRBD1 (5 bases). The CDR3 is 15 residues long. The germline CDR1 and CDR2 sequences are MDHEN and SYDVKM. V was cut by 7 bases and J by 0 bases, with 16 bases left in between.

This clonotype was observed at least ten times. The J gene is TRBJ1-1, the V gene TRBV10-2; D call uncertain. Germline CDR1 reads WSHSY; CDR2 reads SAAADI. V lost 2 bases and J lost 4, with 11 bases in between. This CDR3 is built from 14 residues. The CDR3 nucleotides are TGCGCCAGCAGTGAGGACCCCCGTCCCACTGAAGCTTTCTTT. Its protein product is CASSEDPRPTEAFF.

This clonotype showed up just a few times. CDR3 protein: CASSLGPSGSSYNEQFF. DNA for the CDR3: TGTGCCAGCAGCTTGGGGCCTAGCGGGAGCTCCTACAATGAGCAGTTCTTC. The chain couples TRBV5-4 to TRBJ2-1; 10 bases map to TRBD2. The trim removed 0 bases at V and 0 bases at J, leaving 3 bases unmatched. From germline, CDR1 is SGHNT and CDR2 YYREEE (reference sequence). The CDR3 has 17 amino acids.

Many counts were recorded for this clonotype. The chain carries TRBV20-1 and TRBJ1-5; no definite D call. CDR3 size: 13 residues. The V and J ends lost 3 bases and 0 bases respectively, with 6 bases between them. Germline V lookup: CDR1 DFQATT, CDR2 SNEGSKA (reference sequence). The CDR3 region is CSARLYSNQPQHF. Written as DNA, the CDR3 is TGCAGTGCTAGGCTCTATAGCAATCAGCCCCAGCATTTT.

This clonotype was seen ten or more times. The chain has TRBV3-1 and TRBJ2-3; 10 positions match TRBD2. Germline V gene sequence: CDR1 LGHDT, CDR2 YNNKEL (reference sequence). V trimming: 4 bases; J trimming: 7 bases; junction bases outside the gene matches: 8. The CDR3 is 15 amino acids. CDR3 amino acids: CASSRASGLANTQYF. CDR3 nucleotide sequence: TGTGCCAGCAGCCGAGCTTCGGGACTAGCGAATACGCAGTATTTT.